These 14 T cell receptor beta chains came from one sample sequenced in a study of CXCR3-negative and CXCR3-positive naive CD8 T cells. UMI labels and 5' RACE were used to prepare the TRB cDNA libraries. From the 5' RACE reads, TCRdb lists one entry per CDR3 protein and no DNA. In total, the table holds about 48,000 distinct CDR3 sequences. The sequenced material came from memory CD8+ T cells from blood. The receptor set was obtained from a human donor in good health. Some clones in this sample may be carry-over from other donors' samples.

The V and J genes are TRBV27 and TRBJ1-1. The CDR3 runs to 13 residues. Looked up from germline, CDR1 is MNHEY and CDR2 is SMNVEV (reference sequence). CDR3 region: CASSLGVEVEAFF.

This rearrangement joins TRBV7-2 to TRBJ2-2. The germline V gene has CDR1 SGHTA and CDR2 FQGNSA. This CDR3 spans 12 amino acids. The CDR3 loop is CASSLKTGVLFF.

The chain carries TRBV4-1 and TRBJ2-7; TCRdb's D gene call, TRBD1, goes unchecked for lack of DNA. There are 15 residues in the CDR3. Germline-derived CDR1 and CDR2 are MGHRA and YSYEKL. This CDR3 reads CASSQIADRGYEQYF.

The CDR3 protein is CASSQEGLANTGELVF. This chain uses TRBV3-1 with TRBJ2-2; with no DNA, the TCRdb D assignment of TRBD2 cannot be verified. This CDR3 is 16 amino acids long. The germline gives CDR1 LGHDT, CDR2 YNNKEL (reference sequence). The whole variable domain, remainder taken from reference TRBV3-1 and TRBJ2-2, is DTAVSQTPKYLVTQMGNDKSIKCEQNLGHDTMYWYKQDSKKFLKIMFSYNNKELIINETVPNRFSPKSPDKAHLNLHINSLELGDSAVYFCASSQEGLANTGELVFGEGSRLTVL.

The CDR3 is CSVEDPEDGRSYEQYF. V and J are TRBV29-1 and TRBJ2-7. There are 16 residues in the CDR3. Germline V gene lookup returns CDR1 SQVTM and CDR2 ANQGSEA.

This chain links TRBV6-5 with TRBJ2-7; the D gene TCRdb calls, TRBD2, cannot be checked with no DNA. The germline gives CDR1 MNHEY, CDR2 SVGAGI. This CDR3 comprises 16 residues. The CDR3 spells CASSYTPGLAGYEQYF.

The rearrangement joins TRBV5-6 to TRBJ2-2; TCRdb proposes TRBD1, but this gene call is untestable without DNA. Germline loops: CDR1 SGHDT, CDR2 YYEEEE. The CDR3 is 14 residues long. The CDR3 sequence: CASSLEQGAGELFF.

The V call is TRBV7-6, the J call TRBJ1-1; TCRdb's D call, TRBD1, is unchecked because there is no DNA. CDR1 and CDR2 from the germline V gene are SGHVS and FNYEAQ. The CDR3 sequence is 14 residues long. CDR3 region: CASSLRQGETEAFF.

The chain uses TRBV28 and TRBJ2-3; TCRdb calls TRBD2, which cannot be checked without DNA. Germline CDR1 reads MDHEN; CDR2 reads SYDVKM. The CDR3 length is 15 residues. The chain's CDR3 is CASRPLRLVTDTQYF.

This rearrangement joins TRBV5-1 to TRBJ1-2. CDR3 length equals 14 residues. Germline CDR1 is SGHRS and CDR2 is YFSETQ. The CDR3 sequence: CASSLDSFDYGYTF.

The chain links TRBV20-1 to TRBJ2-7; TCRdb calls TRBD1, which cannot be checked without DNA. This CDR3 is built from 13 residues. Germline CDR1 DFQATT, CDR2 SNEGSKA (reference sequence). Here the CDR3 reads CSARWAGSYEQYF.

This chain joins TRBV5-1 and TRBJ2-7; the D call of TRBD2 rests on TCRdb alone, since no DNA is present to check it. CDR3 length: 17 amino acids. Germline V lookup: CDR1 SGHRS, CDR2 YFSETQ. The CDR3 is CATVTGTSGGPSYEQYF.

The chain links TRBV3-1 to TRBJ1-2. This CDR3 is 11 amino acids long. Germline V gives CDR1 LGHDT, CDR2 YNNKEL (reference sequence). The CDR3 here is CASIPDGGYTF.

The V call is TRBV28, the J call TRBJ2-1; TCRdb outputs TRBD1, but without DNA this stays unchecked. The CDR3 spans 15 residues. Germline lookup yields CDR1 MDHEN and CDR2 SYDVKM. CDR3 sequence: CASSFNYWGGTEQFF. Using reference TRBV28 and TRBJ2-1 for the parts outside the CDR3, the full variable domain is DVKVTQSSRYLVKRTGEKVFLECVQDMDHENMFWYRQDPGLGLRLIYFSYDVKMKEKGDIPEGYSVSREKKERFSLILESASTNQTSMYLCASSFNYWGGTEQFFGPGTRLTVL.